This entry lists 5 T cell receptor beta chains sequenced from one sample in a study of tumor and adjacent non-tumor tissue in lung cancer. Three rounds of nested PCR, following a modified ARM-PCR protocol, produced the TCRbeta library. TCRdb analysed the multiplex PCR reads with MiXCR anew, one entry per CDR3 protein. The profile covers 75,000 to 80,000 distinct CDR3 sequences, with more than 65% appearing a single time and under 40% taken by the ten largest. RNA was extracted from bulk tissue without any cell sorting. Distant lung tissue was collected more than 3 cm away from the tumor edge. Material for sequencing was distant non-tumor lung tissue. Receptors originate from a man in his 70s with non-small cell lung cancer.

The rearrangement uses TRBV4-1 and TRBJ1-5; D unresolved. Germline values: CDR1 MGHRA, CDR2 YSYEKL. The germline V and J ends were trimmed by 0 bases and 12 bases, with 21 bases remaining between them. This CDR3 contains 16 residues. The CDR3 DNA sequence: TGCGCCAGCAGCCAAGAGCCGACCTATAACAATCAACACCAGCATTTT. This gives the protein CASSQEPTYNNQHQHF.

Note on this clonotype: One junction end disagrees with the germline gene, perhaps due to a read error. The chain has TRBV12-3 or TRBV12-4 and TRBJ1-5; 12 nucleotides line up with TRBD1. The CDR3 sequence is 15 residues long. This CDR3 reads CANRLGTGGNQPQHF. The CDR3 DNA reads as TGTGCCAACAGATTAGGGACAGGGGGCAATCAGCCCCAGCATTTC.

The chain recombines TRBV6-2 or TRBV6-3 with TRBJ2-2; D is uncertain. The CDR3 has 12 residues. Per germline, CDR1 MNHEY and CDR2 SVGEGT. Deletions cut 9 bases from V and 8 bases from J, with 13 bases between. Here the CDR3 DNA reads TGTGCCAGTAGTACCAACAGTGGGGAGCTGTTTTTT. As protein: CASSTNSGELFF.

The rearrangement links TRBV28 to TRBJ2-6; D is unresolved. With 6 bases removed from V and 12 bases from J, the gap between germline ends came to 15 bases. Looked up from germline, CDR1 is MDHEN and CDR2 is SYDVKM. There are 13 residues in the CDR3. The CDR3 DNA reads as TGTGCCAGCAGGGATTCGGTAACCAGCGTCCTGACTTTC. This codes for CASRDSVTSVLTF. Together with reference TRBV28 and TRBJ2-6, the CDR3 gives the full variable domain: DVKVTQSSRYLVKRTGEKVFLECVQDMDHENMFWYRQDPGLGLRLIYFSYDVKMKEKGDIPEGYSVSREKKERFSLILESASTNQTSMYLCASRDSVTSVLTFGAGSRLTVL.

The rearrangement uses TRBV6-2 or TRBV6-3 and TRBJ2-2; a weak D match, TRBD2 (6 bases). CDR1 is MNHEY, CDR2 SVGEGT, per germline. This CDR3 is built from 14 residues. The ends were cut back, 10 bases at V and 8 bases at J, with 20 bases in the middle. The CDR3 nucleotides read TGTGCCAACAGACGCGGGATCTCAGCTGGGGAGCTGTTTTTT. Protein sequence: CANRRGISAGELFF.